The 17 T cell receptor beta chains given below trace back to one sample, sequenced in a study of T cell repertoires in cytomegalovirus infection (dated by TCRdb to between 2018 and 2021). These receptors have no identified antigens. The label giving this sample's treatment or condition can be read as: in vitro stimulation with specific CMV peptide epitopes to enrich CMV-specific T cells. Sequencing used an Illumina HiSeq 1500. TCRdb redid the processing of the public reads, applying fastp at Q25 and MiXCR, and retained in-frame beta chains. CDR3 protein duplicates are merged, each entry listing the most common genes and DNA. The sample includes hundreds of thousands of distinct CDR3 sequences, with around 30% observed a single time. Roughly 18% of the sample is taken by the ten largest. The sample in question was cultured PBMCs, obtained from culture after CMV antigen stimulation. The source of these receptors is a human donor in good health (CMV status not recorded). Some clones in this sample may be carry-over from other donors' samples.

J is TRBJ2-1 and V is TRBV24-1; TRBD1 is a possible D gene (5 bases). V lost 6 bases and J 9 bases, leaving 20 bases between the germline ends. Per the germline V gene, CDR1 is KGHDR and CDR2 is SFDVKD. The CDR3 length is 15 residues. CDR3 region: CATSSVSATTGEQFF. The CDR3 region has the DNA TGTGCCACCAGTTCAGTCTCGGCCACCACAGGTGAGCAGTTCTTC.

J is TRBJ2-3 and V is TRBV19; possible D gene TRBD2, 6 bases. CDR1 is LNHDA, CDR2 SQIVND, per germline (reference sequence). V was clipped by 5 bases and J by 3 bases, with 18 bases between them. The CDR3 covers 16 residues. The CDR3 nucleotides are TGTGCCAGTAGTTTGAGTGCCGGCGGGATAACAGATACGCAGTATTTT. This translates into CASSLSAGGITDTQYF.

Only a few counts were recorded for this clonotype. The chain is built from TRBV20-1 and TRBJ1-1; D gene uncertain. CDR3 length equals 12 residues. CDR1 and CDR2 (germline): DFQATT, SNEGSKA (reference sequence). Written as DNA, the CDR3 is TGCAGCCCTAGGTCGTTTGTCACTGAAGCTTTCTTT. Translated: CSPRSFVTEAFF.

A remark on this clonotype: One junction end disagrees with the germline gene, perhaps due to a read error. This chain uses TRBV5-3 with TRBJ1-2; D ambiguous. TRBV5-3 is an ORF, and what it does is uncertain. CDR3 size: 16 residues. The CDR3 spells CASSFSFAGNMSGYTF. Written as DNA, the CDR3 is TGTGCCAGCAGCTTTTCATTTGCGGGCAACATGTCTGGCTACACCTTC.

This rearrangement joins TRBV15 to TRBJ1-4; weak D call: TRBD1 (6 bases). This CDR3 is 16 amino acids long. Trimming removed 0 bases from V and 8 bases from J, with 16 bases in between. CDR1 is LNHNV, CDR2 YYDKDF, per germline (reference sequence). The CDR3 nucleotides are TGTGCCACCAGCAGAGATCGGGGAACACAGGGAGAAAAACTGTTTTTT. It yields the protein CATSRDRGTQGEKLFF.

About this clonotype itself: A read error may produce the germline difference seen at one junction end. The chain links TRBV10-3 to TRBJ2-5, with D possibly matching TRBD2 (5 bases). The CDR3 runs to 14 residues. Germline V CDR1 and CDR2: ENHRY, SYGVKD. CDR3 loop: CTISESEGRETQYF. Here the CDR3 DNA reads TGTACCATCAGTGAGTCAGAGGGTCGAGAGACCCAGTACTTC.

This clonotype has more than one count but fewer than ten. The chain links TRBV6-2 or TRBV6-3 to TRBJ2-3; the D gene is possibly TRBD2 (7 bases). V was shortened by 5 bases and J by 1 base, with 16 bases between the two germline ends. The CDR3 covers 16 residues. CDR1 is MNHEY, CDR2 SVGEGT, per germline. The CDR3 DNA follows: TGTGCCAGCAGTAGCCGCGGGGGCTATCGCACAGATACGCAGTATTTT. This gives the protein CASSSRGGYRTDTQYF.

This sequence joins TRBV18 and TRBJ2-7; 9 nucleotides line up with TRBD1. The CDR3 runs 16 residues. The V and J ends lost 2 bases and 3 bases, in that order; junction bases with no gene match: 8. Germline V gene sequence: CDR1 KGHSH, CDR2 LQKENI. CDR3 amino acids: CASSPLRDRVIYEQYF. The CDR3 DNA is TGTGCCAGCTCACCATTGCGGGACAGGGTTATCTACGAGCAGTACTTC.

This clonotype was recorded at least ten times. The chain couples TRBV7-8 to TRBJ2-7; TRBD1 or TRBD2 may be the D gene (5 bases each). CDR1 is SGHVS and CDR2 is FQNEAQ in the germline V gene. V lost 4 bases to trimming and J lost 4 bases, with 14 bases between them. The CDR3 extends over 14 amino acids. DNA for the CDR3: TGTGCCAGCAGCTCCCGCGTGGGGGATTACGAGCAGTACTTC. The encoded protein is CASSSRVGDYEQYF.

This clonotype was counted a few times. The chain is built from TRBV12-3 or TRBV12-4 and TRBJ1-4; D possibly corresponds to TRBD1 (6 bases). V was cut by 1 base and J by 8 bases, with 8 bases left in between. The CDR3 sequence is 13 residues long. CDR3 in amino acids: CASSLDRVEKLFF. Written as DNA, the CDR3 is TGTGCCAGCAGTTTAGACAGGGTGGAAAAACTGTTTTTT.

The CDR3 is CASSLWQNYGYTF. DNA for the CDR3: TGTGCCAGCAGCTTGTGGCAGAACTATGGCTACACCTTC. The chain links TRBV5-4 to TRBJ1-2; D is unresolved. This CDR3 has 13 amino acids. Trimming cost V 1 base and J 2 bases, with 6 bases left between them. CDR1 is SGHNT and CDR2 is YYREEE in the germline V gene (reference sequence).

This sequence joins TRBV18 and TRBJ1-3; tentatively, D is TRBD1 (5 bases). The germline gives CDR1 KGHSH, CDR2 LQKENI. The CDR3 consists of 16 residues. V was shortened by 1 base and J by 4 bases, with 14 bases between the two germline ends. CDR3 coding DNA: TGTGCCAGCTCACCACGAGAGGGGTCAGGAGGAAACACCATATATTTT. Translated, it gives CASSPREGSGGNTIYF. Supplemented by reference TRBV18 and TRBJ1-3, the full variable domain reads NAGVMQNPRHLVRRRGQEARLRCSPMKGHSHVYWYRQLPEEGLKFMVYLQKENIIDESGMPKERFSAEFPKEGPSILRIQQVVRGDSAAYFCASSPREGSGGNTIYFGEGSWLTVV.

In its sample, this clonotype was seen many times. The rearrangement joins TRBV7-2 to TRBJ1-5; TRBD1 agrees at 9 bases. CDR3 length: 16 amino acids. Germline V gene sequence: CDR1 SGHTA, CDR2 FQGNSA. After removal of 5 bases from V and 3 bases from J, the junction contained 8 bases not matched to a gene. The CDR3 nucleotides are TGTGCCAGCAGCGGTAGGACAGGGGCCTCCAATCAGCCCCAGCATTTT. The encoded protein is CASSGRTGASNQPQHF.

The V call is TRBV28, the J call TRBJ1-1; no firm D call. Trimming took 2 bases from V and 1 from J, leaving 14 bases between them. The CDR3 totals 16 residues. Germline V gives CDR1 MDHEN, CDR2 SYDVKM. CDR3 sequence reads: CASSLPTRTANTEAFF. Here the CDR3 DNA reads TGTGCCAGCAGTTTACCTACTCGGACCGCGAACACTGAAGCTTTCTTT.

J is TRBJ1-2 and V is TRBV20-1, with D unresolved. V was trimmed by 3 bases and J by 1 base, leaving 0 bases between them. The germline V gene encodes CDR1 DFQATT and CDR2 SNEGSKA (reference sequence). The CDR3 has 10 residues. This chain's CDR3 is CSASNYGYTF. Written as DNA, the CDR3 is TGCAGTGCTAGTAACTATGGCTACACCTTC.

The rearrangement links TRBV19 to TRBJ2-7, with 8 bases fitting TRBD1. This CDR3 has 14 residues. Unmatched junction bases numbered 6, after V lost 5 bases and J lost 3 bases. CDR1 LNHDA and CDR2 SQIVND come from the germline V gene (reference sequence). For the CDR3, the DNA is TGTGCCAGTAGTGGGCAGGGGGCATTCTACGAGCAGTACTTC. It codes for CASSGQGAFYEQYF.

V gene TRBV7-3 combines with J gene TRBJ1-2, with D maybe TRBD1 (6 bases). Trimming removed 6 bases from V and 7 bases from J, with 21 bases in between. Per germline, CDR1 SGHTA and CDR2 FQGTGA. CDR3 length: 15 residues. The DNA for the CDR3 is TGTGCCAGCAGACAGGGAGGGGGATATTCGTCTGGCTACACCTTC. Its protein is CASRQGGGYSSGYTF.